These 25 T cell receptor beta chains were all obtained from the same sample, sequenced in a study of patients and donors after allogeneic stem cell transplantation. TCRdb called the RT-PCR reads again in MiXCR, with one record for every CDR3 protein. The data show about 74,000 distinct CDR3 sequences, 26% seen once. The sample consisted of blood, either unsorted or a sorted T cell fraction (not recorded which). The source is a human donor who was either an allogeneic HSCT recipient or a stem cell or donor lymphocyte infusion donor (not recorded which). It is not recorded whose cells these are; they may come from a transplant donor.

This clonotype was counted between two and nine times. The chain carries TRBV20-1 and TRBJ1-1; possibly TRBD1 for D (6 bases). From germline, CDR1 is DFQATT and CDR2 SNEGSKA (reference sequence). V shed 5 bases and J shed 1 base, with 8 bases lying between them. This CDR3 comprises 12 residues. CDR3 nucleotide sequence: TGCAGTGCTCCGACAGGGAACACTGAAGCTTTCTTT. It is translated as CSAPTGNTEAFF.

This clonotype was seen a few times. This chain joins TRBV4-2 and TRBJ2-1, with a weak D call TRBD2 (6 bases). V was shortened by 0 bases and J by 6 bases, with 21 bases between the two germline ends. In germline, CDR1 is LGHNA, CDR2 YNFKEQ. CDR3 length equals 18 residues. The CDR3: CASSQDWLVGGVGNEQFF. For the CDR3, the DNA is TGTGCCAGCAGCCAAGATTGGCTAGTGGGGGGAGTCGGCAATGAGCAGTTCTTC.

This clonotype was recorded a few times. The chain has TRBV7-2 and TRBJ2-1, with D possibly TRBD2 on 6 matching bases. The length of the CDR3 is 15 residues. Per the germline V gene, CDR1 is SGHTA and CDR2 is FQGNSA. Trimming stripped 5 bases from V and 1 base from J, with 12 bases between. This CDR3 is CASSTQEGSYNEQFF. The CDR3 coding sequence is TGTGCCAGCAGCACCCAGGAGGGGTCCTACAATGAGCAGTTCTTC.

This clonotype was counted only a few times. The CDR3 nucleotides are TGTGCCAGCAGAGTCGGGGACACTGAAGCTTTCTTT. This codes for CASRVGDTEAFF. The chain is built from TRBV11-3 and TRBJ1-1; D gene uncertain. The germline CDR1 and CDR2 sequences are SGHNT and YENEEA. The CDR3 consists of 12 residues. Trimming stripped 6 bases from V and 3 bases from J, with 8 bases between.

The gene calls are TRBV5-6 and TRBJ2-1; D perhaps matches TRBD2 (6 bases). Per germline, CDR1 SGHDT and CDR2 YYEEEE. CDR3 length: 14 residues. The ends were cut back, 4 bases at V and 6 bases at J, with 14 bases in the middle. CDR3 region: CASSGTGTLNEQFF. In DNA form, the CDR3 reads TGTGCCAGCAGCGGCACCGGGACTCTCAATGAGCAGTTCTTC.

This clonotype is medium-sized in the sample. V and J are TRBV3-1 and TRBJ2-3; tentative D call: TRBD1 (5 bases). Trimming took 1 base from V and 5 from J, leaving 13 bases between them. Germline V lookup: CDR1 LGHDT, CDR2 YNNKEL (reference sequence). CDR3 length: 15 residues. The CDR3 nucleotides read TGTGCCAGCAGCCAAGTGGGGCCTCCGGAAGATACGCAGTATTTT. Protein sequence: CASSQVGPPEDTQYF.

The V and J genes are TRBV11-2 and TRBJ2-3, with 15 bases lining up with TRBD2. Germline loops: CDR1 SGHAT, CDR2 FQNNGV. The V gene end was trimmed by 5 bases and the J gene end by 5 bases; junction bases not matched to a gene: 5. This CDR3 spans 16 amino acids. The CDR3 loop is CASSPRTSGGGDTQYF. In DNA, the CDR3 is TGTGCCAGCAGCCCCCGGACTAGCGGGGGGGGAGATACGCAGTATTTT.

This clonotype was observed a few times. The chain combines TRBV12-3 or TRBV12-4 with TRBJ1-2; a possible D gene is TRBD1 (5 bases). The CDR3 sequence is 13 residues long. The V and J ends lost 7 bases and 4 bases respectively, with 13 bases between them. CDR3 coding DNA: TGTGCCAGCAACGCACAGGAATCCTATGGCTACACCTTC. This sequence encodes CASNAQESYGYTF.

The rearrangement joins TRBV6-5 to TRBJ1-2; 10 nucleotides agree with TRBD1. The CDR3 spans 13 residues. The V gene end was trimmed by 6 bases and the J gene end by 6 bases; junction bases not matched to a gene: 4. Germline CDR1 is MNHEY and CDR2 is SVGAGI. The CDR3 protein is CASRPGTGDGYTF. CDR3 nucleotide sequence: TGTGCCAGCAGACCCGGGACAGGGGATGGCTACACCTTC.

This chain uses TRBV6-5 with TRBJ2-3, with 8 bases matching TRBD2. Germline values: CDR1 MNHEY, CDR2 SVGAGI. The CDR3 is 14 amino acids. V was clipped by 8 bases and J by 2 bases; unmatched bases: 6. CDR3 residues: CASALADITDTQYF. The DNA for the CDR3 is TGTGCCAGCGCACTAGCGGACATCACAGATACGCAGTATTTT.

The chain links TRBV12-3 or TRBV12-4 to TRBJ2-5; D is uncertain. The CDR3 sequence is 14 residues long. Trimming removed 6 bases at V and 2 bases at J, with 13 bases between. The CDR3 region is CASSIQRLQETQYF. CDR3 DNA: TGTGCCAGCAGCATTCAGAGATTACAAGAGACCCAGTACTTC.

In this sample, this clonotype turned up a few times. V usage is TRBV5-1 and J usage is TRBJ2-7, with D uncertain. Looked up from germline, CDR1 is SGHRS and CDR2 is YFSETQ. The CDR3 contains 12 residues. Trimming pared 1 base from V and 5 bases from J, leaving 7 bases between. CDR3 DNA sequence: TGCGCCAGCAGCTTGACGGGTGACGAGCAGTACTTC. This gives the protein CASSLTGDEQYF.

This clonotype was recorded a few times. The chain combines TRBV27 with TRBJ1-1, with D unclear. V gave up 5 bases and J gave up 1 base, with 20 bases separating them. The CDR3 loop spans 17 amino acids. Looked up from germline, CDR1 is MNHEY and CDR2 is SMNVEV (reference sequence). The CDR3 DNA follows: TGTGCCAGCAGTCCCTGGTCCCTTCGGGGAGCGAACACTGAAGCTTTCTTT. The encoded protein is CASSPWSLRGANTEAFF.

This clonotype was counted a few times. In DNA form, the CDR3 reads TGTGCCAGCACCTTAAGCTATAGCAATCAGCCCCAGCATTTT. Its translation is CASTLSYSNQPQHF. This chain uses TRBV12-3 or TRBV12-4 with TRBJ1-5; D is uncertain. The CDR3 sequence is 14 residues long. With 7 bases removed from V and 0 bases from J, the gap between germline ends came to 10 bases.

The chain employs TRBV5-1 and TRBJ1-1; D may be TRBD1 (5 bases). The CDR3 is 16 amino acids. The germline V and J ends were trimmed by 1 base and 4 bases, with 17 bases remaining between them. Germline lookup yields CDR1 SGHRS and CDR2 YFSETQ. The CDR3 region is CASSLLVGRAGTEAFF. CDR3 nucleotides: TGCGCCAGCAGCTTGTTGGTCGGCAGGGCGGGCACTGAAGCTTTCTTT.

This clonotype occurred a few times. The chain links TRBV7-8 to TRBJ1-2; 7 bases are shared with TRBD1. Germline V gene lookup returns CDR1 SGHVS and CDR2 FQNEAQ. The CDR3 is made up of 13 amino acids. V was clipped by 5 bases and J by 6 bases; unmatched bases: 6. The DNA for the CDR3 is TGTGCCAGCAGCACAGGGGTTCGGAATGGCTACACCTTC. Amino acids: CASSTGVRNGYTF.

This clonotype was counted ten times or more. The chain employs TRBV28 and TRBJ1-1, with D unresolved. Germline values: CDR1 MDHEN, CDR2 SYDVKM. The CDR3 is made up of 11 amino acids. V lost 8 bases to trimming and J lost 13 bases, with 17 bases between them. As DNA, the CDR3 is TGTGCCAGCGAAGACGTTATGAGGAGTTTCTTT. Its protein is CASEDVMRSFF.

The chain is built from TRBV9 and TRBJ2-7; D may be TRBD2 (5 bases). In germline, CDR1 is SGDLS, CDR2 YYNGEE. The CDR3 runs 13 residues. V lost 3 bases and J 4 bases, leaving 11 bases between the germline ends. CDR3 in amino acids: CASSDREGYEQYF. As DNA, the CDR3 is TGTGCCAGCAGCGATCGGGAAGGGTACGAGCAGTACTTC.

This rearrangement joins TRBV24-1 to TRBJ2-7; D unresolved. Germline CDR1 and CDR2: KGHDR and SFDVKD. Trimming removed 3 bases at V and 2 bases at J, with 13 bases between. The CDR3 is 15 residues long. For the CDR3, the DNA is TGTGCCACCAGTGATCCCGGACGGAGTCCCTACGAGCAGTACTTC. Residues: CATSDPGRSPYEQYF.

The rearrangement links TRBV27 to TRBJ2-3, with 7 bases lining up with TRBD1. The CDR3 loop spans 15 amino acids. Looked up from germline, CDR1 is MNHEY and CDR2 is SMNVEV (reference sequence). The ends lost 1 base at V and 4 bases at J; junction bases unmatched: 5. This chain's CDR3 is CASSLFGTDPDTQYF. CDR3 DNA sequence: TGTGCCAGCAGTTTATTCGGGACAGATCCAGATACGCAGTATTTT.

This clonotype appeared a single time. The chain recombines TRBV2 with TRBJ1-1; 10 bases agree with TRBD1. Looked up from germline, CDR1 is SNHLY and CDR2 is FYNNEI. The trim removed 2 bases at V and 6 bases at J, leaving 9 bases unmatched. This CDR3 is built from 16 residues. The DNA of the CDR3 is TGTGCCAGCAGTGAATACGGAGGACAGGGGGAGGCTGAAGCTTTCTTT. This codes for CASSEYGGQGEAEAFF.

This chain links TRBV29-1 with TRBJ2-7, with D possibly being TRBD1 or TRBD2 (5 bases each). Deletions cut 4 bases from V and 6 bases from J, with 22 bases between. Per the germline V gene, CDR1 is SQVTM and CDR2 is ANQGSEA. This CDR3 is built from 15 residues. CDR3 amino acids: CSVGGVGQGGREQYF. In DNA, the CDR3 is TGCAGCGTTGGGGGCGTAGGGCAAGGAGGTCGCGAGCAGTACTTC.

This clonotype was counted only a few times. J is TRBJ1-2 and V is TRBV28; TRBD1 matches 8 bases. With V trimmed by 10 bases and J by 7 bases, 20 bases remained unmatched. This CDR3 has 16 amino acids. Germline V CDR1 and CDR2: MDHEN, SYDVKM. CDR3 nucleotide sequence: TGTGCCACATTTCCCCCCTCAGGGGGCGCGGATCCTGGCTACACCTTC. Protein sequence: CATFPPSGGADPGYTF.

This clonotype was detected a few times. The chain joins TRBV29-1 to TRBJ1-1, with D perhaps matching TRBD1 (5 bases). The CDR3 has 12 residues. Germline V gene lookup returns CDR1 SQVTM and CDR2 ANQGSEA. V lost 4 bases, J lost 6 bases, and 12 bases lay in between. CDR3 sequence (DNA): TGCAGCGTTGTGGGACCGGGACCTGAAGCTTTCTTT. Protein: CSVVGPGPEAFF.

This clonotype was recorded at least ten times. The gene calls are TRBV7-9 and TRBJ1-4; D might be TRBD1 (5 bases). Germline CDR1 and CDR2: SEHNR and FQNEAQ (reference sequence). CDR3 size: 14 residues. V lost 2 bases and J 7 bases, leaving 11 bases between the germline ends. CDR3 nucleotide sequence: TGTGCCAGCAGCTTAAGGGGATCTGCTGAAAAACTGTTTTTT. It yields the protein CASSLRGSAEKLFF.